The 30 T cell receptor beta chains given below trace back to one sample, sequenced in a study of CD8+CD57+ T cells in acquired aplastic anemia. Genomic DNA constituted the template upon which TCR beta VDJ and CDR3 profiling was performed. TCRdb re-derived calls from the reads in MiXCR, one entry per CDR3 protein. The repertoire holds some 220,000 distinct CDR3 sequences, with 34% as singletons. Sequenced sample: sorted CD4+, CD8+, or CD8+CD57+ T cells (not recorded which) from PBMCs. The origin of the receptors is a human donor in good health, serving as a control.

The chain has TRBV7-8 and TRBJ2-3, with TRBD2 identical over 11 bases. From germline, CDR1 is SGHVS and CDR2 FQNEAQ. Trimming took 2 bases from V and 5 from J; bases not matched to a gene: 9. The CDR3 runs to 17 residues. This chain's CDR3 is CASSLTSGLAVRDTQYF. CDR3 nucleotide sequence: TGTGCCAGCAGCTTAACATCGGGACTAGCGGTAAGAGATACGCAGTATTTT.

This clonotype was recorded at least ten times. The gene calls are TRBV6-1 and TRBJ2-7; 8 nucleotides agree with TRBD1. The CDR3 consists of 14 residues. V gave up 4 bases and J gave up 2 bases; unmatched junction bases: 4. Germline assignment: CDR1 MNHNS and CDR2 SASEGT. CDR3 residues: CASSVGTGPYEQYF. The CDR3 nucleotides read TGTGCCAGCAGTGTGGGGACAGGCCCCTACGAGCAGTACTTC.

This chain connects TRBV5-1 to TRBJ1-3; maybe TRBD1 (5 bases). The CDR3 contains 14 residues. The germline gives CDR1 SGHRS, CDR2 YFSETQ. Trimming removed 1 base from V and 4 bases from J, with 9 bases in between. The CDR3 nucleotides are TGCGCCAGCAGCTTGACTTCAGGGGGAAACACCATATATTTT. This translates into CASSLTSGGNTIYF.

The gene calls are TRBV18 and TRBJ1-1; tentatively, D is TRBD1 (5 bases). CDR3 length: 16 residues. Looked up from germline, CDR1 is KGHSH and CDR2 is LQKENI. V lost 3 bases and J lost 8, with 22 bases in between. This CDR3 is CASSPVPIQEGREAFF. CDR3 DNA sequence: TGTGCCAGCTCACCCGTCCCCATACAGGAGGGTCGAGAAGCTTTCTTT.

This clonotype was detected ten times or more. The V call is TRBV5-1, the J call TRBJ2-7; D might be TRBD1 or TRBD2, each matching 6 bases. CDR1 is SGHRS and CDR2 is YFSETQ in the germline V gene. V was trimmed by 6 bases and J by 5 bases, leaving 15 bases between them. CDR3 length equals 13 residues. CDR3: CASTTGTGDEQYF. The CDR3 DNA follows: TGCGCCAGCACCACAGGGACGGGGGACGAGCAGTACTTC.

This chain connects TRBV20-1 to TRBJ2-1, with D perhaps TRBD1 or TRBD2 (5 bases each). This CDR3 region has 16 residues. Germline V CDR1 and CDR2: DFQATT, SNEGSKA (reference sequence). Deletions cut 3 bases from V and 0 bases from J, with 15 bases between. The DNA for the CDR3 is TGCAGTGCTAGTCCCCCCGGGGCCAGCTCCTACAATGAGCAGTTCTTC. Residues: CSASPPGASSYNEQFF.

The CDR3 DNA is TGTGCCAGCAGCTTAAGGACAGGGGGCGGCTCGCTCGGTAATGGCTATGGCTACACCTTC. Protein product: CASSLRTGGGSLGNGYGYTF. The chain links TRBV7-3 to TRBJ1-2, with TRBD1 matching over 11 bases. CDR3 size: 20 residues. Germline V gene data show CDR1 as SGHTA and CDR2 as FQGTGA. J gave up 4 bases and V 1 base, and 17 bases lay outside the gene matches.

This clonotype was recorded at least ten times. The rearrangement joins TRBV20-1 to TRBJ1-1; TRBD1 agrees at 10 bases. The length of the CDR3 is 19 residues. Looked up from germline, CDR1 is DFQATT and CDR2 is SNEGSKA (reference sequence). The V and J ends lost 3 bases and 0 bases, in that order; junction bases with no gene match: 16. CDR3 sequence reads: CSARKRGPGTGVLNTEAFF. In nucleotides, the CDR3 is TGCAGTGCTAGGAAGCGGGGTCCCGGGACAGGGGTCCTGAACACTGAAGCTTTCTTT.

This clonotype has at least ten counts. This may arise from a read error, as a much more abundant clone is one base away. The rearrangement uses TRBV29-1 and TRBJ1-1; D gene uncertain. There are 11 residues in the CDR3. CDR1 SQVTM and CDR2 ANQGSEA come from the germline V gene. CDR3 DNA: TGCAGCGTTGAGAGGTACACTGGAGCTTTCTTT. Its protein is CSVERYTGAFF.

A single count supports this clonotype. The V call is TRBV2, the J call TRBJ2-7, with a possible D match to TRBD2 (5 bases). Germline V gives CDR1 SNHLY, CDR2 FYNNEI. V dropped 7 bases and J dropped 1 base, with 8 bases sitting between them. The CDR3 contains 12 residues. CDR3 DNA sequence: TGTGCCAGCATGAGCGGATCCTACGAGCAGTACTTC. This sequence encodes CASMSGSYEQYF.

CDR3 sequence: CASSKDRGDNEQFF. CDR3 nucleotide sequence: TGTGCCAGCAGCAAGGACAGGGGGGACAATGAGCAGTTCTTC. The genes are TRBV7-3 and TRBJ2-7; 10 positions match TRBD1. Judging by the DNA end, TRBJ2-1 fits better; the J call may be wrong. The CDR3 totals 14 residues. Germline values: CDR1 SGHTA, CDR2 FQGTGA.

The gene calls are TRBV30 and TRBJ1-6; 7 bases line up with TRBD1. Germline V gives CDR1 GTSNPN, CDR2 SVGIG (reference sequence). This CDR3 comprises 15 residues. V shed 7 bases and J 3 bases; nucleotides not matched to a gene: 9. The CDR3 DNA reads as TGTGCCTACCGGGACAGACTGCTCTATAATTCACCCCTCCACTTT. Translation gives CAYRDRLLYNSPLHF.

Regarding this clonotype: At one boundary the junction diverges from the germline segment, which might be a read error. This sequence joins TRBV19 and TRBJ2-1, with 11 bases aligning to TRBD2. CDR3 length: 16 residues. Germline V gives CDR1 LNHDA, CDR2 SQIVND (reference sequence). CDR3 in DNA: TGTGCCAGTAGTAAAACCGGGACTAGCGGCCCCAATGAGCGGTTCTTC. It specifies CASSKTGTSGPNERFF. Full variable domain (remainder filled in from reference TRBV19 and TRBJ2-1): DGGITQSPKYLFRKEGQNVTLSCEQNLNHDAMYWYRQDPGQGLRLIYYSQIVNDFQKGDIAEGYSVSREKKESFPLTVTSAQKNPTAFYLCASSKTGTSGPNERFFGPGTRLTVL.

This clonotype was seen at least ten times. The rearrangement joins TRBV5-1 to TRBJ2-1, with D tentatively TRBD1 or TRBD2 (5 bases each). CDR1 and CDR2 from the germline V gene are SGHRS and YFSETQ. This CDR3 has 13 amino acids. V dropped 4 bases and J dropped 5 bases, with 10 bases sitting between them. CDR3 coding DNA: TGCGCCAGCAGCAGGGACGGAAACAATGAGCAGTTCTTC. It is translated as CASSRDGNNEQFF.

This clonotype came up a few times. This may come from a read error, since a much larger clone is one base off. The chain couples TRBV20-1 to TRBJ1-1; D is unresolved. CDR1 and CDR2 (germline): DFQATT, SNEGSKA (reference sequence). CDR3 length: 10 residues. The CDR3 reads CGARDTVAFF. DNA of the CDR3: TGCGGTGCTAGGGATACGGTGGCTTTCTTT.

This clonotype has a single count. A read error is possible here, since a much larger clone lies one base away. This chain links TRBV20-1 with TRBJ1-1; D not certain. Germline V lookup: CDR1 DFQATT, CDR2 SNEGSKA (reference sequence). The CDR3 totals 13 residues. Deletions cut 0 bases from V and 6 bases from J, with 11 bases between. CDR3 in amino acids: CSARDPRAAEAFF. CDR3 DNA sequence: TGCAGTGCTAGAGATCCGAGGGCCGCTGAAGCTTTCTTT.

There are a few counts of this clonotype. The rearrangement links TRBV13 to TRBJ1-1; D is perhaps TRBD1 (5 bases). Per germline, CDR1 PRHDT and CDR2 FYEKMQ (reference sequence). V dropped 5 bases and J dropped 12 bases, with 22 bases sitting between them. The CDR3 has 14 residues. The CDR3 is CASSLTGTARGTFF. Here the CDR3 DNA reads TGTGCCAGCAGCCTAACCGGGACGGCCCGGGGAACTTTCTTT.

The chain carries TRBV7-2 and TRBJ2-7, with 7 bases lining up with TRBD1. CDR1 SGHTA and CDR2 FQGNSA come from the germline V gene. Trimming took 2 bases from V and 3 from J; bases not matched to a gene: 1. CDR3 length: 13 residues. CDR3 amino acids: CASSLYRGYEQYF. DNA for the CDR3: TGTGCCAGCAGCTTATACAGGGGCTACGAGCAGTACTTC.

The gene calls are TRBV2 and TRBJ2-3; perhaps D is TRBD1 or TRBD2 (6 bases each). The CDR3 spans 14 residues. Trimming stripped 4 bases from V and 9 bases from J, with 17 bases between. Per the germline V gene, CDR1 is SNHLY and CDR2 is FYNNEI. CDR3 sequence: CASSVSVGGTTQYF. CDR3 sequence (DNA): TGTGCCAGCAGTGTCAGCGTGGGGGGCACGACGCAGTATTTT.

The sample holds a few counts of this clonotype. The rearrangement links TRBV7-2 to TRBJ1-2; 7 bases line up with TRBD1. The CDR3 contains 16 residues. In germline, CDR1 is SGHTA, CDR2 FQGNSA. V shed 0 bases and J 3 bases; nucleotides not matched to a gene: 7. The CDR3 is CASSLAPRTGDYGYTF. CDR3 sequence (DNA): TGTGCCAGCAGCTTAGCTCCTCGAACAGGGGACTATGGCTACACCTTC.

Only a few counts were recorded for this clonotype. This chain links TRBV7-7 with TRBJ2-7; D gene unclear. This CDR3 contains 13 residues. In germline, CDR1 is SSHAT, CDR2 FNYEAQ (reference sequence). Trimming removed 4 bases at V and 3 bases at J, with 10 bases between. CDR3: CASSSGSNYEQYF. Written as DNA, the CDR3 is TGTGCCAGCAGCTCCGGATCAAACTACGAGCAGTACTTC.

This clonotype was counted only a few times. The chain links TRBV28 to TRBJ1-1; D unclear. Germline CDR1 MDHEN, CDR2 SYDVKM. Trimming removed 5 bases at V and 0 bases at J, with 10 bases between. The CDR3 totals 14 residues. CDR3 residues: CASSPPWVNTEAFF. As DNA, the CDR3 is TGTGCCAGCAGTCCCCCCTGGGTGAACACTGAAGCTTTCTTT.

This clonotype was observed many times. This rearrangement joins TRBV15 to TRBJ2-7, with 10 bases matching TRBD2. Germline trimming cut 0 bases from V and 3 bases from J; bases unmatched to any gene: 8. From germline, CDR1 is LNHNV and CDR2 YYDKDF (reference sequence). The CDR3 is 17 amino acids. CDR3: CATSRDWKRGGFYEQYF. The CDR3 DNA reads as TGTGCCACCAGCAGAGATTGGAAGCGGGGGGGCTTCTACGAGCAGTACTTC. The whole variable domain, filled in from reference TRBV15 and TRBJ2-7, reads DAMVIQNPRYQVTQFGKPVTLSCSQTLNHNVMYWYQQKSSQAPKLLFHYYDKDFNNEADTPDNFQSRRPNTSFCFLDIRSPGLGDTAMYLCATSRDWKRGGFYEQYFGPGTRLTVT.

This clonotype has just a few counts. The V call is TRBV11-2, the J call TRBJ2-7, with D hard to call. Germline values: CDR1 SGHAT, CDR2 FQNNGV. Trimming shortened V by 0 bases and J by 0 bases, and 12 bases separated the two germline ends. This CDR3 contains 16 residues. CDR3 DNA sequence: TGTGCCAGCAGCTTAGATCGGAGCATACTCTCCTACGAGCAGTACTTC. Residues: CASSLDRSILSYEQYF.

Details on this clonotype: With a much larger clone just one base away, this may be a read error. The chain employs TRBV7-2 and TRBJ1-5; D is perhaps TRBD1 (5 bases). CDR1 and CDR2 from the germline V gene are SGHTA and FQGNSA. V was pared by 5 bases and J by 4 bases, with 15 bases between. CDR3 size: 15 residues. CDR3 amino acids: CASSRSPGTNQPQHF. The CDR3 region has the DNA TGTGCCAGCAGCCGTTCGCCAGGGACGAATCAGCCCCAGCATTTT.

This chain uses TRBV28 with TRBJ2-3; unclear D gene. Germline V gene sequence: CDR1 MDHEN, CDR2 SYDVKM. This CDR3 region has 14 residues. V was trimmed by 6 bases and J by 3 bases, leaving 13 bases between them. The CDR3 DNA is TGTGCCAGCAGCTCCCAGATGGGAACAGATACGCAGTATTTT. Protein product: CASSSQMGTDTQYF.

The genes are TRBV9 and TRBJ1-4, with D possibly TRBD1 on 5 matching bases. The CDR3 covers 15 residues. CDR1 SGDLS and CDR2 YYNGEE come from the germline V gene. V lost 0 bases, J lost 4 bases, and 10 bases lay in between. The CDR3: CASSVGQTFNEKLFF. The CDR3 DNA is TGTGCCAGCAGCGTAGGACAGACCTTTAATGAAAAACTGTTTTTT.

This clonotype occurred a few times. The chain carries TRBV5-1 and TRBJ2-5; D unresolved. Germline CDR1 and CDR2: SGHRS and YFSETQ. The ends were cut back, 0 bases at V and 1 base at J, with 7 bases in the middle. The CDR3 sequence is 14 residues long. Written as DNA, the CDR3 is TGCGCCAGCAGCTTGGGTGTCGGCCAAGAGACCCAGTACTTC. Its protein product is CASSLGVGQETQYF.

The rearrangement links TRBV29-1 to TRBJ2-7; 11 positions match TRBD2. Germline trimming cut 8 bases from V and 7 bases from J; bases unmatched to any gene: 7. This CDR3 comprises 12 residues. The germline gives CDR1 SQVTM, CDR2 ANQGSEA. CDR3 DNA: TGCAGCCAGGTGACTAGCGGGATTGAGCAGTACTTC. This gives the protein CSQVTSGIEQYF.

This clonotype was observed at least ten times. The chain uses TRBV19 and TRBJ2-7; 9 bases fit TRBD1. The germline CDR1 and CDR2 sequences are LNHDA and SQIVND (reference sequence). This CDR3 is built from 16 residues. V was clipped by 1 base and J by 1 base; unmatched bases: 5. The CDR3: CASSIVTGTGSYEQYF. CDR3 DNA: TGTGCCAGTAGTATAGTAACCGGGACAGGGTCCTACGAGCAGTACTTC.